The present T cell receptor (beta chain) was sequenced within a study of identical twins. The study's findings and limits: The conclusions drew on cross-sectional statistical analysis instead of tracking the same donors.

TCRdb fed the 5' RACE reads into MiXCR, producing one record per CDR3 protein. Of about 240,000 distinct CDR3 sequences in the sample, roughly 10% were seen once. In this sample, this clonotype turned up a few times. Its specificity is unknown. V lost 9 bases and J lost 6, with 19 bases in between. CDR3 length equals 15 residues. Germline V gives CDR1 KGHDR, CDR2 SFDVKD. The chain carries TRBV24-1 and TRBJ2-2, with a possible D match to TRBD2 (6 bases). The clonotype was recovered from a man in his fifties or sixties in good health. Input material: memory T cells sorted from blood. Here the CDR3 reads CATGGDAKGPGELFF. The DNA for the CDR3 is TGTGCCACCGGAGGGGACGCCAAAGGGCCCGGGGAGCTGTTTTTT.